The 13 T cell receptor beta chains below were found in one sample sequenced in a study of blood T cell repertoires in COVID-19. TCRdb's table, derived via immunoSEQ multiplex PCR, lists solely in-frame clones and lacks some. The table has hundreds of thousands of clones, about 85% seen once. The sequenced sample was PBMCs or T cells enriched from blood (not recorded which). These receptors were taken from a woman between 55 and 75 years old who had recovered from COVID-19.

This sequence joins TRBV27 and TRBJ1-1; tentative D call: TRBD1 (5 bases). The length of the CDR3 is 11 residues. Trimming removed 3 bases from V and 9 bases from J, with 8 bases in between. CDR1 is MNHEY, CDR2 SMNVEV, per germline (reference sequence). The CDR3: CASSFQGQAFF. The CDR3 DNA reads TGTGCCAGCAGTTTTCAGGGCCAAGCTTTCTTT.

Comment on this clone: Other DNA sequences within the sample encode an identical CDR3. V and J are TRBV19 and TRBJ2-3; maybe TRBD2 (6 bases). The CDR3 runs 14 residues. Germline V gives CDR1 LNHDA, CDR2 SQIVND (reference sequence). Trimming removed 4 bases at V and 0 bases at J, with 8 bases between. The DNA of the CDR3 is TGTGCCAGTAGTAATCGGGGGAGCACAGATACGCAGTATTTT. This gives the protein CASSNRGSTDTQYF.

The V call is TRBV7-2, the J call TRBJ2-1; TRBD2 agrees at 10 bases. V was clipped by 6 bases and J by 7 bases; unmatched bases: 12. This CDR3 is 16 amino acids long. From germline, CDR1 is SGHTA and CDR2 FQGNSA. This chain's CDR3 is CASSKSQRGGINEQFF. For the CDR3, the DNA is TGTGCCAGCAGTAAATCACAGCGGGGGGGGATAAATGAGCAGTTCTTC.

J is TRBJ2-2 and V is TRBV5-1; D is uncertain. Per the germline V gene, CDR1 is SGHRS and CDR2 is YFSETQ. With 1 base removed from V and 2 bases from J, the gap between germline ends came to 9 bases. This CDR3 contains 15 residues. CDR3 DNA: TGCGCCAGCAGCTTGTGGCAGACTAACACCGGGGAGCTGTTTTTT. Amino acids: CASSLWQTNTGELFF. The variable domain in full, with the rest retrieved from reference TRBV5-1 and TRBJ2-2, is KAGVTQTPRYLIKTRGQQVTLSCSPISGHRSVSWYQQTPGQGLQFLFEYFSETQRNKGNFPGRFSGRQFSNSRSEMNVSTLELGDSALYLCASSLWQTNTGELFFGEGSRLTVL.

The rearrangement uses TRBV28 and TRBJ1-2; the D is unclear. The V gene lost 5 bases and the J gene lost 6 bases, with 13 bases spanning the gap. Germline lookup yields CDR1 MDHEN and CDR2 SYDVKM. CDR3 length: 13 amino acids. CDR3 nucleotides: TGTGCCAGCAGTCTACAGTCCCGAAATGGCTACACCTTC. This sequence encodes CASSLQSRNGYTF.

J is TRBJ2-7 and V is TRBV6-5; the match to TRBD1 covers 9 bases. The CDR3 consists of 14 residues. CDR1 MNHEY and CDR2 SVGAGI come from the germline V gene. The ends lost 6 bases at V and 6 bases at J; junction bases unmatched: 9. The CDR3 loop is CASSRTGEWSEQYF. In DNA form, the CDR3 reads TGTGCCAGCAGCAGGACAGGGGAATGGAGCGAGCAGTACTTC.

The V call is TRBV25-1, the J call TRBJ1-1; D is perhaps TRBD1 (5 bases). The V gene lost 2 bases and the J gene lost 0 bases, with 16 bases spanning the gap. The CDR3 totals 17 residues. The germline V gene encodes CDR1 MGHDK and CDR2 SYGVNS. The CDR3: CASSEGILGALNTEAFF. In DNA form, the CDR3 reads TGTGCCAGCAGTGAAGGGATCCTTGGGGCCCTGAACACTGAAGCTTTCTTT. Full variable domain (outside the CDR3, taken from reference TRBV25-1 and TRBJ1-1): EADIYQTPRYLVIGTGKKITLECSQTMGHDKMYWYQQDPGMELHLIHYSYGVNSTEKGDLSSESTVSRIRTEHFPLTLESARPSHTSQYLCASSEGILGALNTEAFFGQGTRLTVV.

The chain combines TRBV7-6 with TRBJ2-1; TRBD1 matches 12 bases. The CDR3 covers 20 residues. V was clipped by 4 bases and J by 0 bases; unmatched bases: 13. CDR1 and CDR2 (germline): SGHVS, FNYEAQ. CDR3 in amino acids: CASSSWLGQGARSSYNEQFF. The CDR3 coding sequence is TGTGCCAGCAGCTCCTGGCTGGGACAGGGGGCGCGGAGCTCCTACAATGAGCAGTTCTTC.

V usage is TRBV3-1 (or the pseudogene TRBV3-2) and J usage is TRBJ1-4; D not resolved. CDR1 and CDR2 from the germline V gene are LGHDT and YNNKEL (reference sequence). V lost 6 bases, J lost 8 bases, and 10 bases lay in between. This CDR3 is built from 12 residues. DNA of the CDR3: TGTGCCAGCAGTCACACGGGGGAAAAACTGTTTTTT. Translation gives CASSHTGEKLFF.

The V call is TRBV5-4, the J call TRBJ2-1; possible D gene TRBD1, 5 bases. CDR1 and CDR2 from the germline V gene are SGHNT and YYREEE (reference sequence). V lost 4 bases to trimming and J lost 7 bases, with 6 bases between them. The CDR3 runs to 11 residues. The CDR3 reads CASSGANEQFF. The CDR3 DNA sequence: TGTGCCAGCAGCGGGGCGAATGAGCAGTTCTTC.

The rearrangement links TRBV10-3 to TRBJ1-3, with 10 bases aligning to TRBD1. Unmatched junction bases numbered 5, after V lost 2 bases and J lost 4 bases. The CDR3 contains 16 residues. Germline V lookup: CDR1 ENHRY, CDR2 SYGVKD. CDR3 sequence reads: CAISEADRGLGNTIYF. The DNA of the CDR3 is TGTGCCATCAGTGAGGCCGACAGGGGGCTCGGAAACACCATATATTTT.

This chain uses TRBV14 with TRBJ2-1, with 12 bases identical to TRBD2. Trimming cost V 4 bases and J 10 bases; bases outside gene matches: 8. This CDR3 has 15 residues. Germline V gene sequence: CDR1 SGHDN, CDR2 FVKESK. The CDR3 loop is CASSPLAGGQEEQFF. The CDR3 DNA sequence: TGTGCCAGCAGCCCTCTAGCGGGGGGGCAAGAGGAGCAGTTCTTC. The full variable domain, completed using reference TRBV14 and TRBJ2-1, is EAGVTQFPSHSVIEKGQTVTLRCDPISGHDNLYWYRRVMGKEIKFLLHFVKESKQDESGMPNNRFLAERTGGTYSTLKVQPAELEDSGVYFCASSPLAGGQEEQFFGPGTRLTVL.

This clone has a single count. The rearrangement links TRBV7-8 to TRBJ1-2; 11 nucleotides agree with TRBD1. The CDR3 contains 16 residues. After removal of 1 base from V and 5 bases from J, the junction contained 6 bases not matched to a gene. The germline V gene encodes CDR1 SGHVS and CDR2 FQNEAQ. CDR3 amino acids: CASSLDGTGGIYGYTF. CDR3 bases: TGTGCCAGCAGCTTAGACGGGACAGGGGGGATTTATGGCTACACCTTC. The whole variable domain, remainder taken from reference TRBV7-8 and TRBJ1-2, is GAGVSQSPRYKVAKRGQDVALRCDPISGHVSLFWYQQALGQGPEFLTYFQNEAQLDKSGLPSDRFFAERPEGSVSTLKIQRTQQEDSAVYLCASSLDGTGGIYGYTFGSGTRLTVV.